The 9 T cell receptor beta chains in this list originate from one sample, sequenced in a study of cytotoxic CD8 clonotypes in ibrutinib-treated CLL. TCRdb's copy holds only in-frame clones and misses some; the assay was immunoSEQ multiplex PCR. Of 150,000 to 250,000 clones listed, over 60% are singletons. This material consisted of PBMCs, taken after 24 months of ibrutinib treatment. The receptors stem from a human donor with chronic lymphocytic leukemia.

The gene calls are TRBV7-2 and TRBJ1-5; D might be TRBD1 (5 bases). Germline CDR1 is SGHTA and CDR2 is FQGNSA. With 2 bases removed from V and 3 bases from J, the gap between germline ends came to 17 bases. The CDR3 has 17 residues. The CDR3 spells CASSLSLAGVNNQPQHF. The CDR3 DNA reads TGTGCCAGCAGCTTATCCTTAGCGGGGGTAAACAATCAGCCCCAGCATTTT.

This chain uses TRBV5-6 with TRBJ1-2; the D is unclear. V dropped 1 base and J dropped 7 bases, with 11 bases sitting between them. There are 13 residues in the CDR3. In germline, CDR1 is SGHDT, CDR2 YYEEEE. The CDR3, as DNA: TGTGCCAGCAGCTTGATGCGCCTCTCTGGCTACACCTTC. Translated, it gives CASSLMRLSGYTF.

The chain joins TRBV7-2 to TRBJ2-3; D might be TRBD1 (5 bases). Trimming pared 1 base from V and 9 bases from J, leaving 17 bases between. This CDR3 contains 15 residues. CDR1 and CDR2 (germline): SGHTA, FQGNSA. The CDR3 loop reads CASSLEFQGIETQYF. CDR3 nucleotide sequence: TGTGCCAGCAGCTTAGAGTTTCAGGGTATCGAGACGCAGTATTTT.

This chain uses TRBV7-2 with TRBJ2-1, with 9 positions matching TRBD2. Germline trimming cut 0 bases from V and 4 bases from J; bases unmatched to any gene: 4. The CDR3 runs 16 residues. The germline V gene has CDR1 SGHTA and CDR2 FQGNSA. The CDR3 DNA follows: TGTGCCAGCAGCTTAGCGCTAGCGGGGAAGTACAATGAGCAGTTCTTC. Its translation: CASSLALAGKYNEQFF. Variable domain in full (rest from reference TRBV7-2 and TRBJ2-1): GAGVSQSPSNKVTEKGKDVELRCDPISGHTALYWYRQSLGQGLEFLIYFQGNSAPDKSGLPSDRFSAERTGGSVSTLTIQRTQQEDSAVYLCASSLALAGKYNEQFFGPGTRLTVL.

The rearrangement uses TRBV29-1 and TRBJ2-3; D uncertain. The germline gives CDR1 SQVTM, CDR2 ANQGSEA. The CDR3 totals 12 residues. V gave up 1 base and J gave up 5 bases, with 7 bases separating them. The CDR3 nucleotides read TGCAGCGTTGAAGCCCGGGTAGATACGCAGTATTTT. As protein: CSVEARVDTQYF.

CDR3 loop: CASSLSVLIGRGVDEQYF. CDR3 DNA sequence: TGCGCCAGCAGCTTGTCGGTCCTAATAGGACGGGGTGTGGACGAGCAGTACTTC. The chain carries TRBV5-1 and TRBJ2-7, with D perhaps matching TRBD2 (5 bases). This CDR3 spans 18 amino acids. Trimming took off 1 base at V and 5 bases at J, with 25 bases between the two ends. Germline values: CDR1 SGHRS, CDR2 YFSETQ.

The chain combines TRBV27 with TRBJ1-4; no clear D. The germline V gene has CDR1 MNHEY and CDR2 SMNVEV (reference sequence). V was cut by 5 bases and J by 7 bases, with 20 bases left in between. This CDR3 is built from 16 residues. The CDR3 sequence: CASSPEFTTSGEKLFF. CDR3 nucleotides: TGTGCCAGCAGTCCCGAATTCACAACTTCGGGTGAAAAACTGTTTTTT.

This chain links TRBV16 with TRBJ2-3; either TRBD1 or TRBD2 may supply D (6 bases each). This CDR3 has 14 amino acids. Germline loops: CDR1 KGHSY, CDR2 FQNENV. Trimming left V 0 bases short and J 10 bases short, with 14 bases between. The CDR3 sequence: CASSQSYGGAAQYF. DNA of the CDR3: TGTGCCAGCAGCCAATCCTACGGGGGCGCGGCGCAGTATTTT.

The rearrangement links TRBV28 to TRBJ1-5; 9 bases agree with TRBD1. Germline V CDR1 and CDR2: MDHEN, SYDVKM. CDR3 length equals 16 residues. V shed 2 bases and J 2 bases; nucleotides not matched to a gene: 4. In DNA form, the CDR3 reads TGTGCCAGCAGTTTACTTAGACAGGGGGGCAATCAGCCCCAGCATTTT. It is translated as CASSLLRQGGNQPQHF.